Each of the 27 T cell receptor beta chains below was sequenced from the same sample in a study of OX40 agonist ivuxolimab in advanced cancers. Sequencing was performed with immunoSEQ multiplex PCR; in TCRdb, only in-frame clones are kept and a portion is missing. The sample holds 110,000 or so clones; 85% to 95% are singletons and the top ten take around 0.61%. Specimen: CD4+ or CD8+ T cells sorted from blood, collected in a trial of the OX40 agonist ivuxolimab. The receptors were sampled from an adult with an advanced solid tumor such as melanoma, head and neck, liver or kidney cancer.

Turning to this clone: This same CDR3 is encoded by further DNA sequences in the sample. The rearrangement joins TRBV18 to TRBJ2-5; D call uncertain. CDR3 length: 13 residues. CDR1 and CDR2 from the germline V gene are KGHSH and LQKENI. Trimming took off 6 bases at V and 5 bases at J, with 13 bases between the two ends. CDR3 in amino acids: CASSPTLGETQYF. The CDR3 DNA reads as TGTGCCAGCTCCCCTACCCTTGGGGAGACCCAGTACTTC.

This clone was seen a single time. V is TRBV4-2 and J is TRBJ2-7; no definite D call. Germline-derived CDR1 and CDR2 are LGHNA and YNFKEQ. Between the trimmed V and J ends, which lost 5 bases and 0 bases, there was a span of 17 bases. The CDR3 contains 16 residues. CDR3 nucleotides: TGTGCCAGCAGCTTGGTGGGTGGACGGAACTCCTACGAGCAGTACTTC. Its protein product is CASSLVGGRNSYEQYF.

This clone was seen only once. The V call is TRBV11-2, the J call TRBJ2-7; 10 bases align to TRBD2. Trimming at V came to 0 bases and at J to 2 bases, leaving 4 bases not matched to a gene. The CDR3 contains 16 residues. Per the germline V gene, CDR1 is SGHAT and CDR2 is FQNNGV. Here the CDR3 reads CASSLEAGGQTYEQYF. The CDR3 bases are TGTGCCAGCAGCTTAGAAGCGGGAGGGCAAACCTACGAGCAGTACTTC.

The chain carries TRBV5-4 and TRBJ2-5; possible D gene TRBD2, 6 bases. V was shortened by 3 bases and J by 4 bases, with 13 bases between the two germline ends. The CDR3 covers 14 residues. CDR1 is SGHNT and CDR2 is YYREEE in the germline V gene (reference sequence). In DNA, the CDR3 is TGTGCCAGCAGCTCCTTTGGGGGAGGAGAGACCCAGTACTTC. Its protein is CASSSFGGGETQYF.

The chain joins TRBV6-5 to TRBJ2-2; no clear D. Germline lookup yields CDR1 MNHEY and CDR2 SVGAGI. The CDR3 contains 13 residues. V lost 5 bases, J lost 6 bases, and 10 bases lay in between. CDR3 DNA sequence: TGTGCCAGCAGTCAAAAAAAGCCCGGGGAGCTGTTTTTT. Translating it yields CASSQKKPGELFF.

V usage is TRBV6-5 and J usage is TRBJ2-1; 13 nucleotides line up with TRBD2. Losses at the gene ends were 5 bases for V and 6 bases for J; bases not matched to a gene: 4. The CDR3 is 15 residues long. Germline V gives CDR1 MNHEY, CDR2 SVGAGI. Here the CDR3 DNA reads TGTGCCAGCAGTCGGACTAGCGGGGGAATCAATGAGCAGTTCTTC. This codes for CASSRTSGGINEQFF.

The V gene is TRBV6-5, the J gene TRBJ1-2; D not certain. The ends were cut back, 8 bases at V and 8 bases at J, with 21 bases in the middle. The CDR3 totals 14 residues. CDR1 is MNHEY and CDR2 is SVGAGI in the germline V gene. CDR3 region: CASLIPAGSEGYTF. The CDR3 DNA follows: TGTGCCAGCCTCATACCCGCCGGGTCTGAAGGCTACACCTTC.

V usage is TRBV11-3 and J usage is TRBJ2-1, with a weak D call TRBD1 (5 bases). Looked up from germline, CDR1 is SGHNT and CDR2 is YENEEA. The CDR3 spans 15 residues. V lost 1 base and J lost 7, with 14 bases in between. The CDR3 DNA reads as TGTGCCAGCAGCTTAGTCGTAGGGGTGGGGAATGAGCAGTTCTTC. Its translation is CASSLVVGVGNEQFF.

V usage is TRBV7-8 and J usage is TRBJ1-5, with TRBD1 matching 9 bases. Germline loops: CDR1 SGHVS, CDR2 FQNEAQ. V gave up 1 base and J gave up 6 bases; unmatched junction bases: 10. The CDR3 consists of 17 residues. The CDR3 coding sequence is TGTGCCAGCAGCTTAGTGGGGGCCGGGACAGGGATTCAGCCCCAGCATTTT. This encodes CASSLVGAGTGIQPQHF.

The V and J genes are TRBV10-2 and TRBJ2-5, with D possibly TRBD1 on 6 matching bases. V was clipped by 8 bases and J by 2 bases, with 12 bases between them. CDR3 length: 13 residues. In germline, CDR1 is WSHSY, CDR2 SAAADI. The CDR3 protein is CASHGQTQETQYF. CDR3 sequence (DNA): TGCGCCAGCCACGGACAGACGCAAGAGACCCAGTACTTC.

This chain uses TRBV5-4 with TRBJ2-2, with 14 bases identical to TRBD2. The V gene's germline CDR1 is SGHNT and CDR2 YYREEE (reference sequence). V shed 4 bases and J 8 bases; nucleotides not matched to a gene: 7. This CDR3 spans 16 amino acids. In DNA form, the CDR3 reads TGTGCCAGCAGCAAAAGACTAGCGGGAGGGGAGGGGGAGCTGTTTTTT. It yields the protein CASSKRLAGGEGELFF.

CDR3 residues: CASSQDFDSYEQYF. CDR3 DNA sequence: TGCGCCAGCAGCCAAGATTTCGACTCCTACGAGCAGTACTTC. The chain employs TRBV4-1 and TRBJ2-7; D unresolved. V was cut by 0 bases and J by 0 bases, with 6 bases left in between. CDR1 and CDR2 (germline): MGHRA, YSYEKL. This CDR3 is built from 14 residues.

The V call is TRBV30, the J call TRBJ2-2; no definite D call. This CDR3 region has 14 residues. V was shortened by 2 bases and J by 5 bases, with 12 bases between the two germline ends. Germline V gene data show CDR1 as GTSNPN and CDR2 as SVGIG (reference sequence). CDR3 sequence reads: CAWSFDLRTGELFF. Written as DNA, the CDR3 is TGTGCCTGGAGTTTTGACCTGAGGACCGGGGAGCTGTTTTTT.

V usage is TRBV11-2 and J usage is TRBJ1-4; D might be TRBD1 (5 bases). Germline values: CDR1 SGHAT, CDR2 FQNNGV. The CDR3 covers 14 residues. Trimming took 1 base from V and 6 from J, leaving 9 bases between them. The CDR3 DNA sequence: TGTGCCAGCAGCTTAGGCGGGGGATATGAAAAACTGTTTTTT. It codes for CASSLGGGYEKLFF.

The chain recombines TRBV6-5 with TRBJ1-2, with 7 bases lining up with TRBD1. Germline V CDR1 and CDR2: MNHEY, SVGAGI. This CDR3 region has 15 residues. J lost 2 bases, V lost 6 bases, and 9 bases had no gene match. The CDR3 is CASRFLTGTNYGYTF. CDR3 coding DNA: TGTGCCAGCAGGTTTTTGACAGGGACGAACTATGGCTACACCTTC.

The chain joins TRBV9 to TRBJ1-2, with a weak D call TRBD1 (6 bases). V lost 6 bases and J 2 bases, leaving 11 bases between the germline ends. Germline CDR1 is SGDLS and CDR2 is YYNGEE. This CDR3 has 13 amino acids. Here the CDR3 DNA reads TGTGCCAGCACACAAACAGGGAACTATGGCTACACCTTC. Its protein product is CASTQTGNYGYTF.

The genes are TRBV6-5 and TRBJ2-1; TRBD2 matches 7 bases. The trim removed 5 bases at V and 3 bases at J, leaving 4 bases unmatched. The CDR3 is made up of 14 amino acids. Germline V gene data show CDR1 as MNHEY and CDR2 as SVGAGI. Here the CDR3 reads CASSPSGRYNEQFF. The CDR3 nucleotides are TGTGCCAGCAGTCCTAGCGGCCGCTACAATGAGCAGTTCTTC.

The rearrangement joins TRBV19 to TRBJ2-5, with D perhaps given as TRBD1 or TRBD2 (5 bases each). Looked up from germline, CDR1 is LNHDA and CDR2 is SQIVND (reference sequence). V was trimmed by 0 bases and J by 4 bases, leaving 12 bases between them. The CDR3 is 15 amino acids. The CDR3 is CASSIDLGDGETQYF. Written as DNA, the CDR3 is TGTGCCAGTAGTATAGATTTGGGGGACGGAGAGACCCAGTACTTC.

The CDR3 loop reads CSVDSGNQETQYF. The DNA of the CDR3 is TGCAGCGTTGATTCGGGGAACCAAGAGACCCAGTACTTC. V usage is TRBV29-1 and J usage is TRBJ2-5; possible D gene TRBD2, 5 bases. Germline CDR1 and CDR2: SQVTM and ANQGSEA. V lost 3 bases and J lost 0, with 8 bases in between. CDR3 length: 13 amino acids. Variable domain in full (rest from reference TRBV29-1 and TRBJ2-5): SAVISQKPSRDICQRGTSLTIQCQVDSQVTMMFWYRQQPGQSLTLIATANQGSEATYESGFVIDKFPISRPNLTFSTLTVSNMSPEDSSIYLCSVDSGNQETQYFGPGTRLLVL.

The sample holds one count of this clone. V gene TRBV11-3 combines with J gene TRBJ1-2; 12 nucleotides align to TRBD1. The CDR3 has 16 residues. V shed 3 bases and J 6 bases; nucleotides not matched to a gene: 8. The germline V gene encodes CDR1 SGHNT and CDR2 YENEEA. CDR3 sequence (DNA): TGTGCCAGCAGCTTGTCCGGGACAGGGGGCTTGGATGGCTACACCTTC. Translated: CASSLSGTGGLDGYTF.

This chain uses TRBV2 with TRBJ2-3; TRBD2 is a possible D gene (5 bases). This CDR3 is built from 19 residues. The ends were cut back, 4 bases at V and 3 bases at J, with 26 bases in the middle. Germline CDR1 is SNHLY and CDR2 is FYNNEI. As DNA, the CDR3 is TGTGCCAGCAGTGGGCCCCTAGCTAGGAGCAGGCGGCGTACAGATACGCAGTATTTT. This codes for CASSGPLARSRRRTDTQYF. The variable domain in full, completed from reference TRBV2 and TRBJ2-3, reads EPEVTQTPSHQVTQMGQEVILRCVPISNHLYFYWYRQILGQKVEFLVSFYNNEISEKSEIFDDQFSVERPDGSNFTLKIRSTKLEDSAMYFCASSGPLARSRRRTDTQYFGPGTRLTVL.

This rearrangement joins TRBV7-6 to TRBJ2-1; TRBD2 agrees at 12 bases. Germline CDR1 and CDR2: SGHVS and FNYEAQ. The V and J ends lost 5 bases and 0 bases, in that order; junction bases with no gene match: 5. The CDR3 totals 17 residues. The chain's CDR3 is CASSLTSGRFSYNEQFF. In DNA, the CDR3 is TGTGCCAGCAGCCTAACTAGCGGGAGGTTCTCCTACAATGAGCAGTTCTTC. The variable domain in full, with the rest retrieved from reference TRBV7-6 and TRBJ2-1, is GAGVSQSPRYKVTKRGQDVALRCDPISGHVSLYWYRQALGQGPEFLTYFNYEAQQDKSGLPNDRFSAERPEGSISTLTIQRTEQRDSAMYRCASSLTSGRFSYNEQFFGPGTRLTVL.

The rearrangement uses TRBV19 and TRBJ1-4; 10 nucleotides agree with TRBD1. Germline V gives CDR1 LNHDA, CDR2 SQIVND (reference sequence). There are 13 residues in the CDR3. Unmatched junction bases numbered 5, after V lost 9 bases and J lost 7 bases. In DNA, the CDR3 is TGTGCCAGCAGTGGACAGGGGGTTGAAAAACTGTTTTTT. This gives the protein CASSGQGVEKLFF.

This clone was seen a single time. This rearrangement joins TRBV18 to TRBJ1-1, with D perhaps TRBD1 (5 bases). V was clipped by 3 bases and J by 1 base, with 9 bases between them. CDR1 KGHSH and CDR2 LQKENI come from the germline V gene. The CDR3 is 14 amino acids. As DNA, the CDR3 is TGTGCCAGCTCACCTCTCGACAGGAACACTGAAGCTTTCTTT. This codes for CASSPLDRNTEAFF.

J is TRBJ2-1 and V is TRBV7-8; D is perhaps TRBD2 (5 bases). The germline gives CDR1 SGHVS, CDR2 FQNEAQ. CDR3 length: 12 amino acids. V lost 2 bases to trimming and J lost 8 bases, with 7 bases between them. CDR3 sequence (DNA): TGTGCCAGCAGCTTATCGGGGTATGAGCAGTTCTTC. Its translation: CASSLSGYEQFF.

V is TRBV6-1 and J is TRBJ2-5, with 9 positions matching TRBD2. This CDR3 spans 14 amino acids. V dropped 6 bases and J dropped 6; count of bases not matched to a gene: 8. Looked up from germline, CDR1 is MNHNS and CDR2 is SASEGT. The CDR3 loop is CASSRSGGQKTQYF. CDR3 nucleotides: TGTGCCAGCAGCCGTAGCGGGGGTCAGAAGACCCAGTACTTC.

This chain links TRBV2 with TRBJ2-1; 7 nucleotides match TRBD1. Germline V gives CDR1 SNHLY, CDR2 FYNNEI. V lost 6 bases, J lost 1 base, and 3 bases stayed unmatched. The CDR3 has 14 amino acids. As DNA, the CDR3 is TGTGCCAGCAGGGGGACAGTATCCTACAATGAGCAGTTCTTC. Encoded protein: CASRGTVSYNEQFF.